These 12 T cell receptor beta chains were sequenced from one sample in a study of sequential checkpoint blockade in melanoma. The assay was immunoSEQ multiplex PCR, and TCRdb's table has in-frame clones only and misses some. The sample consists of around 41,000 clones, more than 80% of them appearing once. Noted treatment: randomized to nivolumab then ipilimumab (arm A) or the reverse (arm B). Source: CD8+ T cells sorted from blood (inferred from file names), taken from a patient given nivolumab and ipilimumab in sequence. These receptors were collected from a human donor with melanoma.

This sequence joins TRBV10-3 and TRBJ2-7; D possibly corresponds to TRBD1 (6 bases). The CDR3 has 13 residues. The germline CDR1 and CDR2 sequences are ENHRY and SYGVKD. Trimming shortened V by 10 bases and J by 2 bases, and 15 bases separated the two germline ends. CDR3 loop: CATYGQTPYEQYF. The CDR3 region has the DNA TGTGCCACCTACGGACAGACCCCCTACGAGCAGTACTTC.

V is TRBV7-6 and J is TRBJ1-5, with D maybe TRBD1 (6 bases). Germline V gives CDR1 SGHVS, CDR2 FNYEAQ. V gave up 1 base and J gave up 3 bases, with 7 bases separating them. This CDR3 is built from 14 residues. The CDR3 DNA follows: TGTGCCAGCAGCTTAGACAGGGCCAATCAGCCCCAGCATTTT. Translated: CASSLDRANQPQHF.

CDR3 coding DNA: TGTGCCAGCAGTTTCACACAGGGGGCCTACAATGAGCAGTTCTTC. This translates into CASSFTQGAYNEQFF. The chain uses TRBV7-8 and TRBJ2-1; 8 nucleotides agree with TRBD1. This CDR3 comprises 15 residues. With 6 bases clipped from V and 2 bases from J, the junction kept 6 bases outside the gene matches. Germline-derived CDR1 and CDR2 are SGHVS and FQNEAQ.

V gene TRBV29-1 combines with J gene TRBJ2-7; TRBD1 aligns across 11 bases. The CDR3 extends over 15 amino acids. Germline CDR1 is SQVTM and CDR2 is ANQGSEA. Trimming cost V 2 bases and J 5 bases; bases outside gene matches: 8. The CDR3: CSVEYPDRGPNEQYF. CDR3 nucleotides: TGCAGCGTTGAATATCCGGACAGGGGGCCCAACGAGCAGTACTTC.

V gene TRBV9 combines with J gene TRBJ2-1; 10 bases are a match to TRBD2. V lost 3 bases and J lost 3; bases outside the gene matches: 6. The CDR3 spans 16 residues. Germline V gene lookup returns CDR1 SGDLS and CDR2 YYNGEE. CDR3 loop: CASSARLAGDYNEQFF. The CDR3 DNA sequence: TGTGCCAGCAGCGCACGTCTAGCGGGAGACTACAATGAGCAGTTCTTC.

The chain carries TRBV19 and TRBJ2-2, with TRBD2 matching over 11 bases. From germline, CDR1 is LNHDA and CDR2 SQIVND (reference sequence). This CDR3 has 15 amino acids. V shed 4 bases, J shed 5 bases, and the junction held 3 bases outside the gene matches. The CDR3: CASSTLAGVTGELFF. In DNA, the CDR3 is TGTGCCAGTAGTACACTAGCGGGGGTTACCGGGGAGCTGTTTTTT.

The rearrangement joins TRBV5-8 to TRBJ2-5, with TRBD2 matching over 7 bases. V was pared by 3 bases and J by 1 base, with 3 bases of the junction left unmatched. This CDR3 is 14 amino acids long. Germline CDR1 reads SGHTS; CDR2 reads YDEGEE. CDR3 coding DNA: TGTGCCAGCAGCTGGGGGGGGACCCAAGAGACCCAGTACTTC. It codes for CASSWGGTQETQYF.

The gene calls are TRBV19 and TRBJ1-4; 7 bases match TRBD1. The V gene's germline CDR1 is LNHDA and CDR2 SQIVND (reference sequence). This CDR3 contains 16 residues. V lost 7 bases and J lost 4; bases outside the gene matches: 12. The CDR3 spells CASNLRQGALNEKLFF. CDR3 bases: TGTGCCAGTAACCTCCGACAGGGTGCCCTTAATGAAAAACTGTTTTTT. Variable domain in full (rest from reference TRBV19 and TRBJ1-4): DGGITQSPKYLFRKEGQNVTLSCEQNLNHDAMYWYRQDPGQGLRLIYYSQIVNDFQKGDIAEGYSVSREKKESFPLTVTSAQKNPTAFYLCASNLRQGALNEKLFFGSGTQLSVL.

J is TRBJ1-2 and V is TRBV27; TRBD1 agrees at 10 bases. The V and J ends lost 3 bases and 4 bases, in that order; junction bases with no gene match: 2. CDR1 is MNHEY and CDR2 is SMNVEV in the germline V gene (reference sequence). The CDR3 is 14 residues long. The CDR3 loop is CASSLTGGSYGYTF. In DNA form, the CDR3 reads TGTGCCAGCAGTTTGACAGGGGGCAGCTATGGCTACACCTTC.

This clone was seen a few times. This chain links TRBV21-1 with TRBJ1-2. TRBV21-1 is labeled a pseudogene. CDR3 size: 12 residues. Here the CDR3 DNA reads TGTGCCAGCAGGAACGAGGATTATGGCTACACCTTC. Amino acid sequence: CASRNEDYGYTF.

V usage is TRBV7-6 and J usage is TRBJ2-2, with 12 bases lining up with TRBD2. CDR3 size: 18 residues. Germline values: CDR1 SGHVS, CDR2 FNYEAQ. The V and J ends lost 6 bases and 5 bases, in that order; junction bases with no gene match: 13. CDR3 loop: CASSQARLAGVRTGELFF. For the CDR3, the DNA is TGTGCCAGCAGTCAAGCAAGACTAGCGGGAGTAAGGACCGGGGAGCTGTTTTTT.

This clone was counted a single time. The J gene is TRBJ2-2, the V gene TRBV6-5; tentatively, D is TRBD2 (5 bases). CDR1 and CDR2 (germline): MNHEY, SVGAGI. The CDR3 consists of 12 residues. V lost 5 bases to trimming and J lost 5 bases, with 6 bases between them. The CDR3 region is CASSEGTGELFF. As DNA, the CDR3 is TGTGCCAGCAGTGAGGGTACCGGGGAGCTGTTTTTT.